The next 22 T cell receptor beta chains were all read from a single sample in a study of T-cell reconstitution after alpha-beta-depleted transplantation in children. For TCRbeta, the library was prepared with unique molecular identifiers. One entry per CDR3 protein, called by TCRdb with MiXCR from the PCR reads. The sample carries 350,000 to 450,000 distinct CDR3 sequences, 13% recorded once. The sample consisted of PBMCs, taken from the stem cell graft. These receptors were collected from a human donor who donated a stem cell graft to a child with Fanconi anemia.

The J gene is TRBJ1-1, the V gene TRBV20-1; D perhaps matches TRBD1 (5 bases). The CDR3 loop spans 17 amino acids. Trimming left V 6 bases short and J 2 bases short, with 25 bases between. Per germline, CDR1 DFQATT and CDR2 SNEGSKA (reference sequence). Here the CDR3 reads CSATSGTAATYNTEAFF. The CDR3 nucleotides are TGCAGTGCAACCTCCGGGACTGCGGCCACATACAACACTGAAGCTTTCTTT.

This clonotype turned up a few times. This chain links TRBV12-3 or TRBV12-4 with TRBJ1-1; D might be TRBD1 (6 bases). V dropped 6 bases and J dropped 6 bases, with 11 bases sitting between them. CDR3 length: 12 amino acids. In nucleotides, the CDR3 is TGTGCCAGCAGCACCGGGACATCTGAAGCTTTCTTT. Residues: CASSTGTSEAFF.

V is TRBV9 and J is TRBJ2-2, with D possibly being TRBD1 or TRBD2 (5 bases each). The CDR3 consists of 15 residues. The ends were cut back, 0 bases at V and 7 bases at J, with 13 bases in the middle. The germline gives CDR1 SGDLS, CDR2 YYNGEE. Here the CDR3 reads CASSVAGTGNGELFF. CDR3 in DNA: TGTGCCAGCAGCGTAGCAGGGACGGGGAACGGGGAGCTGTTTTTT.

This clonotype was recorded a few times. The CDR3 loop reads CASSFERGRGTGELFF. Written as DNA, the CDR3 is TGTGCCAGCAGCTTTGAACGGGGAAGAGGGACCGGGGAGCTGTTTTTT. The chain links TRBV7-8 to TRBJ2-2; a possible D gene is TRBD2 (5 bases). V was clipped by 3 bases and J by 5 bases, with 16 bases between them. Germline CDR1 SGHVS, CDR2 FQNEAQ. The CDR3 totals 16 residues.

This clonotype was detected many times. This rearrangement joins TRBV20-1 to TRBJ2-5; either TRBD1 or TRBD2 may supply D (6 bases each). CDR1 is DFQATT, CDR2 SNEGSKA, per germline (reference sequence). CDR3 size: 14 residues. Trimming took 6 bases from V and 2 from J, leaving 16 bases between them. The CDR3 here is CSAPKGGIQETQYF. The DNA of the CDR3 is TGCAGTGCGCCAAAGGGGGGAATTCAAGAGACCCAGTACTTC.

This rearrangement joins TRBV2 to TRBJ1-2; TRBD1 agrees at 8 bases. Germline-derived CDR1 and CDR2 are SNHLY and FYNNEI. There are 16 residues in the CDR3. Trimming took 7 bases from V and 6 from J; bases not matched to a gene: 16. CDR3 nucleotide sequence: TGTGCCAGCACCGATGGGACAGGCACCACCGGAAATGGCTACACCTTC. This gives the protein CASTDGTGTTGNGYTF.

V gene TRBV2 combines with J gene TRBJ2-3; D possibly corresponds to TRBD2 (5 bases). Trimming left V 10 bases short and J 1 base short, with 9 bases between. The germline V gene has CDR1 SNHLY and CDR2 FYNNEI. The CDR3 runs to 12 residues. The CDR3 nucleotides read TGTGCCACCCGGGAACGCACAGATACGCAGTATTTT. It translates to CATRERTDTQYF.

The sample holds many counts of this clonotype. This chain connects TRBV12-3 or TRBV12-4 to TRBJ2-1; the D is unclear. Trimming took 1 base from V and 8 from J, leaving 12 bases between them. The CDR3 totals 14 residues. The CDR3 sequence: CASSLGAANDEQFF. The CDR3 bases are TGTGCCAGCAGTTTAGGGGCAGCTAACGATGAGCAGTTCTTC.

The chain joins TRBV6-1 to TRBJ1-6; D gene uncertain. The length of the CDR3 is 15 residues. V lost 0 bases and J lost 9, with 12 bases in between. Germline V gene sequence: CDR1 MNHNS, CDR2 SASEGT. The CDR3 coding sequence is TGTGCCAGCAGTGAAGCTGGAGGGATGACTTCACCCCTCCACTTT. Amino acids: CASSEAGGMTSPLHF.

The chain links TRBV2 to TRBJ2-1, with 12 bases identical to TRBD2. The CDR3 length is 14 residues. V trimming: 5 bases; J trimming: 10 bases; junction bases outside the gene matches: 6. Germline CDR1 reads SNHLY; CDR2 reads FYNNEI. CDR3 nucleotide sequence: TGTGCCAGCAGTTCCGGGACTAGCGGGTGGGAGCAGTTCTTC. Translation gives CASSSGTSGWEQFF.

The rearrangement uses TRBV6-4 and TRBJ2-3; D uncertain. The CDR3 sequence is 13 residues long. In germline, CDR1 is MRHNA, CDR2 SNTAGT. V gave up 1 base and J gave up 4 bases, with 6 bases separating them. The CDR3 spells CASSDYLSDTQYF. In DNA, the CDR3 is TGTGCCAGCAGTGACTACTTATCAGATACGCAGTATTTT.

This clonotype was seen more than once but under ten times. V gene TRBV6-5 combines with J gene TRBJ2-7; D uncertain. CDR3 size: 12 residues. CDR1 MNHEY and CDR2 SVGAGI come from the germline V gene. V was trimmed by 6 bases and J by 7 bases, leaving 13 bases between them. The CDR3 coding sequence is TGTGCCAGCAGGGACCCACTGGGGGAGCAGTACTTC. Translating it yields CASRDPLGEQYF.

The V call is TRBV6-2 or TRBV6-3, the J call TRBJ2-2; 7 bases match TRBD1. Germline V lookup: CDR1 MNHEY, CDR2 SVGEGT. V was clipped by 6 bases and J by 5 bases; unmatched bases: 6. The CDR3 is made up of 14 amino acids. CDR3 residues: CASRSTGDTGELFF. The CDR3 DNA sequence: TGTGCCAGCAGGAGTACAGGGGATACCGGGGAGCTGTTTTTT.

The chain couples TRBV10-1 to TRBJ2-2, with a weak D call TRBD2 (6 bases). V dropped 3 bases and J dropped 5 bases, with 13 bases sitting between them. CDR3 size: 15 residues. Germline V gives CDR1 WNHNN, CDR2 SYGVQD (reference sequence). The CDR3 sequence: CASSEVTGDTGELFF. CDR3 sequence (DNA): TGCGCCAGCAGTGAAGTCACGGGAGATACCGGGGAGCTGTTTTTT.

This clonotype showed up just a few times. The chain has TRBV5-5 and TRBJ1-2; 8 nucleotides agree with TRBD1. Germline CDR1 SGHKS, CDR2 YYEKEE (reference sequence). V was clipped by 2 bases and J by 3 bases; unmatched bases: 6. The CDR3 has 15 amino acids. The CDR3 region is CASSLGQGGYYGYTF. In nucleotides, the CDR3 is TGTGCCAGCAGCTTAGGACAGGGCGGGTACTATGGCTACACCTTC.

The table lists this clonotype with many counts. The chain has TRBV25-1 and TRBJ2-2, with a possible D match to TRBD1 (6 bases). Germline lookup yields CDR1 MGHDK and CDR2 SYGVNS. The V gene lost 5 bases and the J gene lost 4 bases, with 11 bases spanning the gap. This CDR3 has 14 amino acids. The CDR3, as DNA: TGTGCCAGCAGTCATACAGGGCTCACCGGGGAGCTGTTTTTT. As protein: CASSHTGLTGELFF.

The chain recombines TRBV2 with TRBJ2-3, with D possibly TRBD2 on 6 matching bases. Trimming took 6 bases from V and 2 from J, leaving 18 bases between them. There are 16 residues in the CDR3. Germline V gene sequence: CDR1 SNHLY, CDR2 FYNNEI. CDR3 DNA sequence: TGTGCCAGCAGAAACACCCCCGGGAGCCACACAGATACGCAGTATTTT. This encodes CASRNTPGSHTDTQYF.

In this sample, this clonotype turned up many times. The gene calls are TRBV7-2 and TRBJ1-6; possible D gene TRBD1, 5 bases. Trimming pared 3 bases from V and 9 bases from J, leaving 6 bases between. There are 12 residues in the CDR3. CDR1 is SGHTA, CDR2 FQGNSA, per germline. DNA of the CDR3: TGTGCCAGCAGCTTTGGGGGTTCACCCCTCCACTTT. Residues: CASSFGGSPLHF.

The V and J genes are TRBV18 and TRBJ2-1, with D perhaps matching TRBD2 (6 bases). Between the trimmed V and J ends, which lost 6 bases and 8 bases, there was a span of 17 bases. The CDR3 sequence is 14 residues long. From germline, CDR1 is KGHSH and CDR2 LQKENI. The CDR3 spells CASSLSSVVDEQFF. As DNA, the CDR3 is TGTGCCAGCTCGCTCTCTAGCGTCGTAGATGAGCAGTTCTTC. Full variable domain (missing parts from reference TRBV18 and TRBJ2-1): NAGVMQNPRHLVRRRGQEARLRCSPMKGHSHVYWYRQLPEEGLKFMVYLQKENIIDESGMPKERFSAEFPKEGPSILRIQQVVRGDSAAYFCASSLSSVVDEQFFGPGTRLTVL.

This clonotype showed up just a few times. The chain couples TRBV5-5 to TRBJ2-7; tentative D call: TRBD2 (7 bases). This CDR3 region has 14 residues. Per germline, CDR1 SGHKS and CDR2 YYEKEE (reference sequence). V was trimmed by 1 base and J by 9 bases, leaving 17 bases between them. The CDR3 loop reads CASSLRGGLPAQYF. CDR3 DNA: TGTGCCAGCAGCTTGAGGGGGGGACTACCCGCGCAGTACTTC.

This clonotype came up a few times. The rearrangement links TRBV6-2 or TRBV6-3 to TRBJ2-1; the match to TRBD2 covers 8 bases. The trim removed 4 bases at V and 2 bases at J, leaving 19 bases unmatched. Germline-derived CDR1 and CDR2 are MNHEY and SVGEGT. This CDR3 has 20 residues. In DNA form, the CDR3 reads TGTGCCAGCAGTTCCCCTCTCGTCCCAGCGGGGGAATGGGCCTACAATGAGCAGTTCTTC. Protein product: CASSSPLVPAGEWAYNEQFF.

The V gene is TRBV5-1, the J gene TRBJ2-2, with 9 bases matching TRBD1. Trimming took 3 bases from V and 3 from J; bases not matched to a gene: 9. Germline CDR1 SGHRS, CDR2 YFSETQ. The CDR3 runs to 17 residues. CDR3 sequence reads: CASSSDRGSVDTGELFF. The DNA for the CDR3 is TGCGCCAGCAGCTCGGACAGGGGATCTGTTGACACCGGGGAGCTGTTTTTT. The full variable domain, with the rest looked up from reference TRBV5-1 and TRBJ2-2, is KAGVTQTPRYLIKTRGQQVTLSCSPISGHRSVSWYQQTPGQGLQFLFEYFSETQRNKGNFPGRFSGRQFSNSRSEMNVSTLELGDSALYLCASSSDRGSVDTGELFFGEGSRLTVL.